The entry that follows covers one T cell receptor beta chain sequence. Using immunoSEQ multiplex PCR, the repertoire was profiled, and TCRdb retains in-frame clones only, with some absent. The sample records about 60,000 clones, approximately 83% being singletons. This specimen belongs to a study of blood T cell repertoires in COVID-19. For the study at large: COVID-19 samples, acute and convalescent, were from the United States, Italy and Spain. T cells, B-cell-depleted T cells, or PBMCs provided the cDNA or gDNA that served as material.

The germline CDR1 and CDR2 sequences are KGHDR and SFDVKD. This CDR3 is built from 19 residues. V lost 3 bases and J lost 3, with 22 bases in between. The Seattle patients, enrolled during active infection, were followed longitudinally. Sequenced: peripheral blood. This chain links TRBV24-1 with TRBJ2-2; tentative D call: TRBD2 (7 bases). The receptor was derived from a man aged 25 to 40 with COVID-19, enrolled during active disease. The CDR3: CATSDHLGGLAEHTGELFF. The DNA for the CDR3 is TGTGCCACCAGTGATCATTTAGGGGGGCTAGCGGAACACACCGGGGAGCTGTTTTTT.